The clone carrying this T cell receptor (beta chain) was observed a few times. Its cognate antigen is unknown. Germline values: CDR1 SGHVS, CDR2 FNYEAQ. The CDR3 covers 15 residues. The data originate from a study of post-analysis software for immune sequencing data. Overall study: The study covered relapsing-remitting, secondary progressive and progressive-relapsing courses of multiple sclerosis. Study conclusions and caveats: With TRBV5-6, TRBV5-1 and TRBV20-1 included, roughly five TRBV segments were more frequent in patients than in controls.

Every TCR beta cDNA library bore unique molecular identifiers. MiXCR, applied by TCRdb to the PCR reads, yields one record per CDR3 protein. The sample has approximately 730,000 distinct CDR3 sequences, 46% seen once; the top ten hold roughly 4.9%. The V call is TRBV7-6, the J call TRBJ2-4; TRBD1 aligns across 9 bases. The tail of the sequence fits TRBJ2-7 better, so the J call may be wrong. The receptor comes from a girl aged 10 to 17 with multiple sclerosis. The sequenced material came from blood. As DNA, the CDR3 is TGTGCCAGCAGCTTAAGGGACAGGGCGCTCTACGAGCAGTACTTC. Protein sequence: CASSLRDRALYEQYF.